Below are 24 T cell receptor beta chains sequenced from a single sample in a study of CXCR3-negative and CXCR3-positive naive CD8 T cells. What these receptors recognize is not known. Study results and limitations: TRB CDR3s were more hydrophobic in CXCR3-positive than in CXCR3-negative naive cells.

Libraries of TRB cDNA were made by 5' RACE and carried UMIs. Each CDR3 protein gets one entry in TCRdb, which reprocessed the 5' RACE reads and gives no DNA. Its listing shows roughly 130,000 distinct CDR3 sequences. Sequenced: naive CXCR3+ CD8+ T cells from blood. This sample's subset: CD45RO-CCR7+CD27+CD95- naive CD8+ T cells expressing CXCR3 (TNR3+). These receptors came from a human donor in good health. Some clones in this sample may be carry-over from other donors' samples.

Here the CDR3 reads CASSYTWGGVNEQFF. V usage is TRBV6-2 or TRBV6-3 and J usage is TRBJ2-1; TCRdb lists TRBD1, though no DNA is available to test this call. This CDR3 has 15 amino acids. CDR1 and CDR2 (germline): MNHEY, SVGEGT.

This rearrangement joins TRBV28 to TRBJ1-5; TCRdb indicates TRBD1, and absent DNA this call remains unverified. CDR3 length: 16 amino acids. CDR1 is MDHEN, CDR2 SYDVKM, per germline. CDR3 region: CASSNRQEYSNQPQHF.

The CDR3 protein is CASSDRLGMYEQFF. The chain couples TRBV2 to TRBJ2-1. CDR3 length: 14 amino acids. Germline CDR1 reads SNHLY; CDR2 reads FYNNEI. Full variable domain (remainder filled in from reference TRBV2 and TRBJ2-1): EPEVTQTPSHQVTQMGQEVILRCVPISNHLYFYWYRQILGQKVEFLVSFYNNEISEKSEIFDDQFSVERPDGSNFTLKIRSTKLEDSAMYFCASSDRLGMYEQFFGPGTRLTVL.

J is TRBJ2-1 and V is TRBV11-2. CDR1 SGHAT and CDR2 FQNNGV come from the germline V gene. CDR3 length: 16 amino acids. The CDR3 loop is CASSFFGGGPKDEQFF.

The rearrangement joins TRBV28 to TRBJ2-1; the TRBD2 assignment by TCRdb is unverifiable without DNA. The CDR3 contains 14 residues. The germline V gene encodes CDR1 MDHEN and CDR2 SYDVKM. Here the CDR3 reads CASSLATSGSEQFF. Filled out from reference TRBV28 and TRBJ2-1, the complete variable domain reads DVKVTQSSRYLVKRTGEKVFLECVQDMDHENMFWYRQDPGLGLRLIYFSYDVKMKEKGDIPEGYSVSREKKERFSLILESASTNQTSMYLCASSLATSGSEQFFGPGTRLTVL.

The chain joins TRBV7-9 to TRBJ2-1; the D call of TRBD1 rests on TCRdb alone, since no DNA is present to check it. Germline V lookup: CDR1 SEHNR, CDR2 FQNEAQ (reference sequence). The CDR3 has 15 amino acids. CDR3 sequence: CASSLGGSAYNEQFF.

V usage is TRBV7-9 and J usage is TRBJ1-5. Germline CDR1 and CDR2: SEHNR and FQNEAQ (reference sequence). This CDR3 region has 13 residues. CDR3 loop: CASSTGGNQHQHF.

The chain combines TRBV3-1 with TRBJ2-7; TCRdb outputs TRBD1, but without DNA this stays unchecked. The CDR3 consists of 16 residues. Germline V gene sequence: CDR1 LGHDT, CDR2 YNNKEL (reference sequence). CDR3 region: CASSQDGGQASYEQYF.

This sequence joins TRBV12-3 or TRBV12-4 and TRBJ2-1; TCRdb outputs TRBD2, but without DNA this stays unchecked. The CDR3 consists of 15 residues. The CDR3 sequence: CASSLVLAGDNEQFF.

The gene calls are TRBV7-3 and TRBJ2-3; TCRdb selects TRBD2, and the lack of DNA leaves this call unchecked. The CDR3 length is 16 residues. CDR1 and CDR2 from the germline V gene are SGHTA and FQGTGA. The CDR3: CASSSPLAGDTDTQYF.

CDR3 sequence reads: CASTEANYGYTF. The V call is TRBV7-9, the J call TRBJ1-2. CDR1 and CDR2 (germline): SEHNR, FQNEAQ (reference sequence). The CDR3 contains 12 residues.

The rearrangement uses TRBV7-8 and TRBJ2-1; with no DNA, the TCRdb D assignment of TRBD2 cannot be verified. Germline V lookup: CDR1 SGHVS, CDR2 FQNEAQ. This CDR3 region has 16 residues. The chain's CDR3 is CASSWGTSGTYNEQFF.

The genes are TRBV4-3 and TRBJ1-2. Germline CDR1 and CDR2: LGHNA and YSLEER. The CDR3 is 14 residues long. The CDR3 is CASSQEVEVDGYTF.

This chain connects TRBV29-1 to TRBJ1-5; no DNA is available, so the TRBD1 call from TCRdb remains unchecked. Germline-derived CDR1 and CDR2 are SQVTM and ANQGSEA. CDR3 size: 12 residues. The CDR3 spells CSVGTANQPQHF.

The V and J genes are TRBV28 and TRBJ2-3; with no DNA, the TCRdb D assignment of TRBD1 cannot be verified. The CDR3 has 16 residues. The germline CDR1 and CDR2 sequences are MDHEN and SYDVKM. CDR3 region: CASSLPGQGSPDTQYF.

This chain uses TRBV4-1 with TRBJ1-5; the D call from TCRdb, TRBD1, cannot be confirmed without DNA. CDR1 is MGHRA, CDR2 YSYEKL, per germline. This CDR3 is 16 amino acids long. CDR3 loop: CAGSSLGGSSNQPLHF.

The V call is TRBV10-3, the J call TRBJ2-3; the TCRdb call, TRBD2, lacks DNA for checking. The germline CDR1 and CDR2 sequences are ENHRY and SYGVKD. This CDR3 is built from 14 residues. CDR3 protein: CATQVAGGADTQYF.

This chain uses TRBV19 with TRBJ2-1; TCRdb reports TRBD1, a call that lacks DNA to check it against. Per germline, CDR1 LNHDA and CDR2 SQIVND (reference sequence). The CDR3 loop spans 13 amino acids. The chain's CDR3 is CASSIDPGQEQFF. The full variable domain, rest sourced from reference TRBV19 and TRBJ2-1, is DGGITQSPKYLFRKEGQNVTLSCEQNLNHDAMYWYRQDPGQGLRLIYYSQIVNDFQKGDIAEGYSVSREKKESFPLTVTSAQKNPTAFYLCASSIDPGQEQFFGPGTRLTVL.

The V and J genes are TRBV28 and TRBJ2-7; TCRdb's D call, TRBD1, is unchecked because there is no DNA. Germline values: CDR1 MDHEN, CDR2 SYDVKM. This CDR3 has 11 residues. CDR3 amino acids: CASSATGRQYF.

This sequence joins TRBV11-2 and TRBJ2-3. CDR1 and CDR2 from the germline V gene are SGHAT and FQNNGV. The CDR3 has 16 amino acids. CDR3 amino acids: CASRLHDPETTDTQYF.

The CDR3 is CASSDSSGGPTDTQYF. The chain carries TRBV6-4 and TRBJ2-3; the TCRdb call, TRBD2, lacks DNA for checking. The length of the CDR3 is 16 residues. Looked up from germline, CDR1 is MRHNA and CDR2 is SNTAGT.

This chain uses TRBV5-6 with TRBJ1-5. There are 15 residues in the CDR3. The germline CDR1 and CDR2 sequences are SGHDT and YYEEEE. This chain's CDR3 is CASSFLQNSNQPQHF.

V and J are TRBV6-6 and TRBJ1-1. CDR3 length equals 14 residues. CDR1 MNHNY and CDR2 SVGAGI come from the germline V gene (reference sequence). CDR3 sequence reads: CASSYSGVNTEAFF.

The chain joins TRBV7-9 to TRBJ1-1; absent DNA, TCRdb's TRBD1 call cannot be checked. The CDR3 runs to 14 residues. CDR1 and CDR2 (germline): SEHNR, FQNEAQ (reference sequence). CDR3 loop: CASSSDRGVAEAFF.